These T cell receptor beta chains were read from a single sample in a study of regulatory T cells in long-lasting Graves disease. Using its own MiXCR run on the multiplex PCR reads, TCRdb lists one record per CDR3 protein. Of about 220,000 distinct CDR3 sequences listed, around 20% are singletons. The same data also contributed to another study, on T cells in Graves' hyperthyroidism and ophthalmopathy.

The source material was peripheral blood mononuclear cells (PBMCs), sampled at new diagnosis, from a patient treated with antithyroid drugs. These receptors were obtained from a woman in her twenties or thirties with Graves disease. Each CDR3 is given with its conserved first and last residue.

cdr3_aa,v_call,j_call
CSARRGGGLAGGLGTDTQYF,TRBV20-1,TRBJ2-3
CSPQGHLNYGYTF,TRBV20-1,TRBJ1-2
CASSLRSLGNEQFF,TRBV27,TRBJ2-1
CASSIASGTETQYF,TRBV19,TRBJ2-5
CATSEGQRNSPLHF,TRBV24-1,TRBJ1-6
CASSLSPQSRVKDYGYTF,TRBV12-3/TRBV12-4,TRBJ1-2
CSVITDWVGDNEQFF,TRBV29-1,TRBJ2-1
CSASDPTVDNQPQHF,TRBV20-1,TRBJ1-5
CASSTGGTYNEQFF,TRBV19,TRBJ2-1
CSANTGLSYEQYF,TRBV20-1,TRBJ2-7
CASSPWGGQVPYNEQFF,TRBV2,TRBJ2-1
CASSPRDSRSYEQYF,TRBV4-1,TRBJ2-7
CASSSPPGKYADSYEQYF,TRBV5-1,TRBJ2-7
CASRRQGGQPQHF,TRBV27,TRBJ1-5
CATSDWDGSSYNEQFF,TRBV24-1,TRBJ2-1
CASSLKAASGSYEQYF,TRBV7-2,TRBJ2-7
CASTTSFNEQFF,TRBV28,TRBJ2-1
CASRETGGNTEAFF,TRBV2,TRBJ1-1
CASSLTSGRSTSYEQYF,TRBV11-2,TRBJ2-7
CASRDAGTSNYEQYF,TRBV2,TRBJ2-7
CASSSDRGRVTGELFF,TRBV28,TRBJ2-2
CASSGQPGNYGYTF,TRBV19,TRBJ1-2
CASALQRQRPNQPQHF,TRBV28,TRBJ1-5
CASSLKQNTEAFF,TRBV7-9,TRBJ1-1
CASRIAGGTDTQYF,TRBV27,TRBJ2-3
CAWSPGFAGYTF,TRBV30,TRBJ1-2
CASSAGTSVSSYEQYF,TRBV9,TRBJ2-7
CASSQTDTQYF,TRBV7-9,TRBJ2-3
CASGPTGLTEAFF,TRBV12-5,TRBJ1-1
CASSLTPHQPQHF,TRBV12-3/TRBV12-4,TRBJ1-5
CASSLYGSASQPQHF,TRBV5-4,TRBJ1-5
CASSLTLAKNIQYF,TRBV28,TRBJ2-4
CASSLKPSGDYEQYF,TRBV27,TRBJ2-7
CATSDGTGMNTEAFF,TRBV24-1,TRBJ1-1
CASTLDRSGETQYF,TRBV12-3/TRBV12-4,TRBJ2-5
CASSPLETGNEQFF,TRBV28,TRBJ2-1
CASRTPGRSSSPLHF,TRBV27,TRBJ1-6
CASSGEIGTRTYEQYF,TRBV6-1,TRBJ2-7
CASSNGGNYGYTF,TRBV19,TRBJ1-2
CASSPRLAEVQETQYF,TRBV27,TRBJ2-5
CASSLGWQGQETQYF,TRBV28,TRBJ2-5
CASSGGGSYEQYF,TRBV2,TRBJ2-7
CSALRPNSMNTEAFF,TRBV20-1,TRBJ1-1
CSANLGGRSGETQYF,TRBV20-1,TRBJ2-5
CASSLFPRQGNTEAFF,TRBV5-1,TRBJ1-1
CSATGGEAGQPQHF,TRBV20-1,TRBJ1-5
CASSPVPASYNEQFF,TRBV18,TRBJ2-1